A selection of T cell receptor beta chains follows, all from one sample in a study of control samples from healthy donors and cancer patients. Here immunoSEQ multiplex PCR was the method, and the copy in TCRdb shows in-frame clones only, minus some. The table lists about 250,000 clones, over 75% of them singletons, with roughly 14% in the top ten. The specimen sequenced was PBMCs. The receptors were gathered from a woman in her sixties or seventies with lung cancer. Each CDR3 is given with its conserved first and last residue. Each record gives: CDR3 protein, CDR3 DNA, clone size, V gene, D gene, J gene. A D gene is named only where the DNA matches it firmly. Clone size is stated in some rows and not others, as once, few, many or a class when expanded.

CDR3aa: CASSWGTEAFF; CDR3nt: TGTGCCAGCAGCTGGGGGACCGAAGCTTTCTTT; abundance: NA; v_gene: TRBV13; d_gene: NA; j_gene: TRBJ1-1
CDR3aa: CASSAPGGSYNEQFF; CDR3nt: TGCGCCAGCAGCGCCCCTGGCGGCTCCTACAATGAGCAGTTCTTC; abundance: once; v_gene: TRBV4-1; d_gene: NA; j_gene: TRBJ2-1
CDR3aa: CASSPSSTTTGELFF; CDR3nt: TGTGCCAGCTCACCGAGTTCGACAACCACCGGGGAGCTGTTTTTT; abundance: NA; v_gene: TRBV18; d_gene: NA; j_gene: TRBJ2-2
CDR3aa: CASRGAGAYNEQFF; CDR3nt: TGTGCCAGCCGGGGAGCGGGGGCTTACAATGAGCAGTTCTTC; abundance: NA; v_gene: TRBV2; d_gene: TRBD2; j_gene: TRBJ2-1
CDR3aa: CASSLGARGTEAFF; CDR3nt: TGTGCCAGCAGTTTAGGGGCCCGTGGTACTGAAGCTTTCTTT; abundance: NA; v_gene: TRBV28; d_gene: NA; j_gene: TRBJ1-1
CDR3aa: CASSFRGSPSYEQYF; CDR3nt: TGTGCCAGCAGCTTCCGAGGGTCCCCTTCCTACGAGCAGTACTTC; abundance: NA; v_gene: TRBV3-1/TRBV3-2; d_gene: NA; j_gene: TRBJ2-7
CDR3aa: CAWRRGLVSDTQYF; CDR3nt: TGTGCCTGGAGGAGGGGACTAGTATCAGATACGCAGTATTTT; abundance: NA; v_gene: TRBV30; d_gene: TRBD2; j_gene: TRBJ2-3
CDR3aa: CASSQEGQIYGYTF; CDR3nt: TGTGCCAGCAGCCAAGAAGGACAGATCTATGGCTACACCTTC; abundance: NA; v_gene: TRBV3-1/TRBV3-2; d_gene: NA; j_gene: TRBJ1-2
CDR3aa: CASRGDWDGEAFF; CDR3nt: TGTGCCAGCAGGGGGGATTGGGACGGTGAAGCTTTCTTT; abundance: NA; v_gene: TRBV2; d_gene: NA; j_gene: TRBJ1-1
CDR3aa: CASSQEGLAVSPYNEQFF; CDR3nt: TGCGCCAGCAGCCAAGAGGGACTAGCGGTGAGTCCCTACAATGAGCAGTTCTTC; abundance: NA; v_gene: TRBV4-1; d_gene: TRBD2; j_gene: TRBJ2-1
CDR3aa: CASSSWRDSYEQYF; CDR3nt: TGTGCCAGCAGCTCGTGGAGGGACTCTTACGAGCAGTACTTC; abundance: few; v_gene: TRBV7-9; d_gene: NA; j_gene: TRBJ2-7
CDR3aa: CASSAGTGFRSGNTIYF; CDR3nt: TGTGCCAGCTCAGCCGGGACAGGGTTTCGTTCTGGAAACACCATATATTTT; abundance: NA; v_gene: TRBV18; d_gene: TRBD1; j_gene: TRBJ1-3
CDR3aa: CASSLGRPQETQYF; CDR3nt: TGTGCCAGCAGCTTAGGCCGACCCCAAGAGACCCAGTACTTC; abundance: NA; v_gene: TRBV11-2; d_gene: NA; j_gene: TRBJ2-5
CDR3aa: CASSSPSGKADTQYF; CDR3nt: TGTGCCAGCAGTTCCCCTAGCGGGAAGGCAGATACGCAGTATTTT; abundance: NA; v_gene: TRBV28; d_gene: TRBD2; j_gene: TRBJ2-3
CDR3aa: CASSHRWELYNEQFF; CDR3nt: TGTGCCAGCAGCCACCGTTGGGAGCTCTACAATGAGCAGTTCTTC; abundance: NA; v_gene: TRBV5-5; d_gene: NA; j_gene: TRBJ2-1
CDR3aa: CSASPAGRPYEQYF; CDR3nt: TGCAGTGCTAGTCCGGCGGGGCGTCCCTACGAGCAGTACTTC; abundance: NA; v_gene: TRBV20-1; d_gene: NA; j_gene: TRBJ2-7
CDR3aa: CASSARQTGYTEAFF; CDR3nt: TGCGCCAGCAGCGCCCGACAAACAGGGTACACTGAAGCTTTCTTT; abundance: few; v_gene: TRBV4-1; d_gene: NA; j_gene: TRBJ1-1
CDR3aa: CASSLTLGDSIQAFF; CDR3nt: TGTGCCAGCAGCTTAACTTTGGGTGACAGCATTCAAGCTTTCTTT; abundance: NA; v_gene: TRBV7-3; d_gene: NA; j_gene: TRBJ1-1
CDR3aa: CASSQVTGELFF; CDR3nt: TGTGCCAGCAGCCAAGTAACCGGGGAGCTGTTTTTT; abundance: NA; v_gene: TRBV14; d_gene: NA; j_gene: TRBJ2-2
CDR3aa: CSASMAGHEQYF; CDR3nt: TGCAGTGCTAGTATGGCGGGCCACGAGCAGTACTTC; abundance: NA; v_gene: TRBV20-1; d_gene: NA; j_gene: TRBJ2-7
CDR3aa: CASSYSGVLNTGELFF; CDR3nt: TGTGCCAGCAGTTACTCTGGGGTTTTGAACACCGGGGAGCTGTTTTTT; abundance: once; v_gene: TRBV6-5; d_gene: NA; j_gene: TRBJ2-2
CDR3aa: CASSDEAGSYNEQFF; CDR3nt: TGTGCCAGCAGTGACGAGGCGGGTAGCTACAATGAGCAGTTCTTC; abundance: NA; v_gene: TRBV6-4; d_gene: NA; j_gene: TRBJ2-1
CDR3aa: CASSLSGGGLNTGELFF; CDR3nt: TGTGCCAGCAGTTTATCAGGGGGAGGGTTGAACACCGGGGAGCTGTTTTTT; abundance: NA; v_gene: TRBV27; d_gene: NA; j_gene: TRBJ2-2
CDR3aa: CASSILAGGPTGELFF; CDR3nt: TGTGCCAGTAGTATACTAGCGGGGGGGCCCACCGGGGAGCTGTTTTTT; abundance: NA; v_gene: TRBV19; d_gene: TRBD2; j_gene: TRBJ2-2
CDR3aa: CAWSQDRWGANVLTF; CDR3nt: TGTGCCTGGTCCCAAGATCGGTGGGGGGCCAACGTCCTGACTTTC; abundance: few; v_gene: TRBV30; d_gene: NA; j_gene: TRBJ2-6
CDR3aa: CASSQTGWNEQFF; CDR3nt: TGTGCCAGCAGCCAGACAGGGTGGAATGAGCAGTTCTTC; abundance: once; v_gene: TRBV7-8; d_gene: TRBD1; j_gene: TRBJ2-1
CDR3aa: CASSLGGYSNQPQHF; CDR3nt: TGTGCCAGCAGCTTAGGGGGTTATAGCAATCAGCCCCAGCATTTT; abundance: NA; v_gene: TRBV7-9; d_gene: NA; j_gene: TRBJ1-5
CDR3aa: CASSFAPGRPDTQYF; CDR3nt: TGTGCCAGCAGTTTCGCCCCGGGACGTCCAGATACGCAGTATTTT; abundance: NA; v_gene: TRBV6-2/TRBV6-3; d_gene: NA; j_gene: TRBJ2-3
CDR3aa: CASSPKDREVVNTEAFF; CDR3nt: TGTGCCAGCAGTCCAAAAGACAGGGAAGTTGTAAACACTGAAGCTTTCTTT; abundance: NA; v_gene: TRBV28; d_gene: TRBD1; j_gene: TRBJ1-1
CDR3aa: CASRVFGQPQHF; CDR3nt: TGTGCCAGCAGGGTGTTTGGTCAGCCCCAGCATTTT; abundance: once; v_gene: TRBV2; d_gene: NA; j_gene: TRBJ1-5
CDR3aa: CASSGQSSYEQYF; CDR3nt: TGCGCCAGCAGCGGACAGAGCTCCTACGAGCAGTACTTC; abundance: NA; v_gene: TRBV10-2; d_gene: NA; j_gene: TRBJ2-7
CDR3aa: CAARGGIVTDTQYF; CDR3nt: TGTGCCGCGCGTGGAGGCATTGTCACAGATACGCAGTATTTT; abundance: NA; v_gene: TRBV6-5; d_gene: NA; j_gene: TRBJ2-3
CDR3aa: CASSFGRTGGVIQYF; CDR3nt: TGTGCCAGCAGTTTCGGACGTACAGGGGGTGTCATTCAGTACTTC; abundance: NA; v_gene: TRBV28; d_gene: TRBD1; j_gene: TRBJ2-4
CDR3aa: CASSSTGVGYTF; CDR3nt: TGTGCCAGCAGCTCGACAGGGGTTGGCTACACCTTC; abundance: NA; v_gene: TRBV7-9; d_gene: TRBD1; j_gene: TRBJ1-2
CDR3aa: CASSQAVQGLNEKLFF; CDR3nt: TGTGCCAGCAGCCAAGCGGTCCAGGGCTTAAATGAAAAACTGTTTTTT; abundance: NA; v_gene: TRBV3-1/TRBV3-2; d_gene: NA; j_gene: TRBJ1-4
CDR3aa: CASSSDRVEAFF; CDR3nt: TGCGCCAGCAGCTCGGACAGGGTTGAAGCTTTCTTT; abundance: NA; v_gene: TRBV5-1; d_gene: TRBD1; j_gene: TRBJ1-1
CDR3aa: CASIPTGGETQYF; CDR3nt: TGTGCCAGCATCCCGACAGGTGGGGAGACCCAGTACTTC; abundance: once; v_gene: TRBV2; d_gene: NA; j_gene: TRBJ2-5
CDR3aa: CASSVRGQGGSGANVLTF; CDR3nt: TGTGCCAGCAGCGTACGTGGCCAGGGAGGTTCTGGGGCCAACGTCCTGACTTTC; abundance: NA; v_gene: TRBV7-9; d_gene: NA; j_gene: TRBJ2-6
CDR3aa: CASSQGQPLAGSYEQYF; CDR3nt: TGTGCCAGCAGCCAAGGGCAGCCGCTAGCGGGGTCTTACGAGCAGTACTTC; abundance: NA; v_gene: TRBV3-1/TRBV3-2; d_gene: TRBD2; j_gene: TRBJ2-7
CDR3aa: CASSPQGGSYNEQFF; CDR3nt: TGTGCCAGCAGCCCCCAAGGGGGGTCCTACAATGAGCAGTTCTTC; abundance: NA; v_gene: TRBV11-3; d_gene: NA; j_gene: TRBJ2-1
CDR3aa: CASSPQGPSGYGYTF; CDR3nt: TGTGCCAGCAGTCCTCAAGGCCCCAGCGGCTATGGCTACACCTTC; abundance: once; v_gene: TRBV2; d_gene: NA; j_gene: TRBJ1-2